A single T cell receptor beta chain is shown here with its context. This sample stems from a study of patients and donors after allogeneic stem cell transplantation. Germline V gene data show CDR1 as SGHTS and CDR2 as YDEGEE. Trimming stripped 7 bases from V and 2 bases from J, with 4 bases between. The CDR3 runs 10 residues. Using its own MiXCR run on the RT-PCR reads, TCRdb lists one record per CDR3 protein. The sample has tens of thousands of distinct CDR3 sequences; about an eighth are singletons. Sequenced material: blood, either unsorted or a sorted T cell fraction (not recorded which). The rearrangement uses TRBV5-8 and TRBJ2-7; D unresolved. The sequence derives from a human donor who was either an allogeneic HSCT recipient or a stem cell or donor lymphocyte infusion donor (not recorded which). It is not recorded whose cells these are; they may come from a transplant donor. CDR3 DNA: TGTGCCAGCGGAGCCTACGAGCAGTACTTC. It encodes CASGAYEQYF. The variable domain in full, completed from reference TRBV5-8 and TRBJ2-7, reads EAGVTQSPTHLIKTRGQQATLRCSPISGHTSVYWYQQALGLGLQFLLWYDEGEERNRGNFPPRFSGRQFPNYSSELNVNALELEDSALYLCASGAYEQYFGPGTRLTVT.